This is a list of T cell receptor beta chains from one sample in a study of shared clonotypes between healthy human individuals. Generated by immunoSEQ multiplex PCR, the TCRdb table keeps only in-frame clones and is missing some. The sample shows under 1 million clones, 96% of them seen only once. The material sequenced was naive CD8+ T cells sorted from blood. The receptors originated from a man aged 30 to 39 in good health. Both conserved end residues are part of each CDR3. The D gene is left open where the match is weak. Size is stated for part of the rows, as once, few or many counts, or as a class when the clone is expanded.

v_gene	d_gene	j_gene	abundance	CDR3nt	CDR3aa
TRBV29-1	TRBD1	TRBJ1-1	-	TGCAGCGCCCGACAGGGTATCTCCCCCCCTGAAGCTTTCTTT	CSARQGISPPEAFF
TRBV15	-	TRBJ2-4	-	TGTGCCACCAGCGAAGAGGTCGGTACAACCAAAAACATTCAGTACTTC	CATSEEVGTTKNIQYF
TRBV27	TRBD1	TRBJ2-1	-	TGTGCCAGCAGTTCAGCCCTAACCGGGACAGGGGCCTACAATGAGCAGTTCTTC	CASSSALTGTGAYNEQFF
TRBV5-1	TRBD1	TRBJ2-1	-	TGCGCCAGCAGCTGGCCTATGACAGGGGGGTCCTACAATGAGCAGTTCTTC	CASSWPMTGGSYNEQFF
TRBV7-6	TRBD2	TRBJ2-7	-	TGTGCCAGCAGCTTAGCCCGCGGGAGCTCCTACGAGCAGTACTTC	CASSLARGSSYEQYF
TRBV11-2	TRBD2	TRBJ2-5	once	TGTGCCAGCAGCCTGTGGGGCGGGGGGAACCAAGAGACCCAGTACTTC	CASSLWGGGNQETQYF
TRBV28	-	TRBJ2-7	-	TGTGCCAGCAGTTGGGGGGGGCCGGACCCTACCTACGAGCAGTACTTC	CASSWGGPDPTYEQYF
TRBV4-1	-	TRBJ2-3	-	TGCGCCAGCAGCCAGGGGGCTCAGGGTCCTAGCACAGATACGCAGTATTTT	CASSQGAQGPSTDTQYF
TRBV7-2	-	TRBJ1-4	-	TGTGCCAGCAGCTTATATCAGCTTAATGAAAAACTGTTTTTT	CASSLYQLNEKLFF
TRBV2	-	TRBJ2-7	-	TGTGCCAGCAGTCCTAATGGGAGGGAGCAGTACTTC	CASSPNGREQYF
TRBV5-8	TRBD2	TRBJ2-1	-	TGTGCCAGCAGCTTGTTCGGGGGGAGCTCCTACAATGAGCAGTTCTTC	CASSLFGGSSYNEQFF
TRBV7-6	TRBD1	TRBJ1-1	-	TGTGCCAGCACCCGGGTTCTGGGACAGAAACTGAACACTGAAGCTTTCTTT	CASTRVLGQKLNTEAFF
TRBV13	TRBD1	TRBJ2-1	-	TGTGCCAGCAGCCTCCGGGACAGGGGGCGAGAGCAGTTCTTC	CASSLRDRGREQFF
TRBV18	TRBD1	TRBJ1-1	-	TGTGCCAGCTCACCGGGACAGGGTTTGAACACTGAAGCTTTCTTT	CASSPGQGLNTEAFF
TRBV6-6	TRBD1	TRBJ2-7	-	TGTGCCAGCAGTTCCGCGGACAGGGTAAGCTACGAGCAGTACTTC	CASSSADRVSYEQYF
TRBV28	-	TRBJ2-2	-	TGTGCCAGCTTACAGGGTCCCGGGGAGCTGTTTTTT	CASLQGPGELFF
TRBV11-2	-	TRBJ2-1	once	TGTGCCAGCAGCTTATTACTCCGGGAGATGTCCTACAATGAGCAGTTCTTC	CASSLLLREMSYNEQFF
TRBV27	TRBD2	TRBJ2-3	-	TGTGCCAGCAGTTTGGCTAGCGGGAGGTCAGATACGCAGTATTTT	CASSLASGRSDTQYF
TRBV5-1	TRBD1	TRBJ1-1	-	TGCGCCAGCCGCAGGGCACAGGGGGCTACCGAAGCTTTCTTT	CASRRAQGATEAFF